This T cell receptor (beta chain) stems from a study of T cells in Graves' hyperthyroidism and ophthalmopathy. Researchers took RNA transcripts and amplified the TCR beta CDR3 regions from them. A first-round RT-PCR of the TCR CDR3 used the HTBI primer set. Via MiXCR, TCRdb re-called the multiplex PCR reads, giving one row per CDR3 protein. In the table there are around 450,000 distinct CDR3 sequences, roughly 13% of which are singletons. Many counts were recorded for this clonotype. The study based diagnoses on clinical symptoms, serum thyroxine and TRAb, thyroid ultrasound and orbital computed tomography. The CDR3 totals 14 residues. Trimming removed 4 bases at V and 4 bases at J, with 14 bases between. The germline V gene encodes CDR1 SGHRS and CDR2 YFSETQ.

This receptor was identified in a woman under 30 with Graves' hyperthyroidism. Sample: blood. The chain couples TRBV5-1 to TRBJ1-2; maybe TRBD1 (6 bases). In nucleotides, the CDR3 is TGCGCCAGCAGCGAAACAGGGATCTTCTATGGCTACACCTTC. Its protein is CASSETGIFYGYTF. The full variable domain, rest sourced from reference TRBV5-1 and TRBJ1-2, is KAGVTQTPRYLIKTRGQQVTLSCSPISGHRSVSWYQQTPGQGLQFLFEYFSETQRNKGNFPGRFSGRQFSNSRSEMNVSTLELGDSALYLCASSETGIFYGYTFGSGTRLTVV.